Detailed here is one T cell receptor (beta chain). TCRdb called the 5' RACE reads again in MiXCR, with one record for every CDR3 protein. Among about 360,000 distinct CDR3 sequences listed, around 15% were seen once. The data were obtained in a study of T-cell memory formation after mild COVID-19. This CDR3 region has 16 residues. V lost 3 bases to trimming and J lost 0 bases, with 12 bases between them. Per the germline V gene, CDR1 is LGHNA and CDR2 is YNFKEQ. V is TRBV4-2 and J is TRBJ1-3, with TRBD1 as a possible D gene (5 bases). The origin of this receptor is a man aged 18 to 30 who had mild COVID-19 (a few samples of this study predate the infection). Cell type and time point are not known. Sequencing used PBMCs or a T cell subset sorted from them (not recorded which). The CDR3 bases are TGTGCCAGCAGCCAGGGGACGGTGATCTCTGGAAACACCATATATTTT. The encoded protein is CASSQGTVISGNTIYF.